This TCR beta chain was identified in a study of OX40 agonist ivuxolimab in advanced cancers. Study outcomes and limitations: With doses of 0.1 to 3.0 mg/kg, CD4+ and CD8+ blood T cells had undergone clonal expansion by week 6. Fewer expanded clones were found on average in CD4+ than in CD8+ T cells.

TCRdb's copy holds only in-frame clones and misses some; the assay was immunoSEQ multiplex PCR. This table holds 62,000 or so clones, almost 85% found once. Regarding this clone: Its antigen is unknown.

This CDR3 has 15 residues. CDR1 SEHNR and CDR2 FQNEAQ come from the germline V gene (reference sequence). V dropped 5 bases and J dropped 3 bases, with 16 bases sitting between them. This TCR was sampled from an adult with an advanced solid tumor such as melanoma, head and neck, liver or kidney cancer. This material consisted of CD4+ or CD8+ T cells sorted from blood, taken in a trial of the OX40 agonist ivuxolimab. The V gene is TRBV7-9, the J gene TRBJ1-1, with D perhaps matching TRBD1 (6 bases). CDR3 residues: CASSARQVADTEAFF. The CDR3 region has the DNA TGTGCCAGCAGCGCCCGACAGGTAGCGGACACTGAAGCTTTCTTT.